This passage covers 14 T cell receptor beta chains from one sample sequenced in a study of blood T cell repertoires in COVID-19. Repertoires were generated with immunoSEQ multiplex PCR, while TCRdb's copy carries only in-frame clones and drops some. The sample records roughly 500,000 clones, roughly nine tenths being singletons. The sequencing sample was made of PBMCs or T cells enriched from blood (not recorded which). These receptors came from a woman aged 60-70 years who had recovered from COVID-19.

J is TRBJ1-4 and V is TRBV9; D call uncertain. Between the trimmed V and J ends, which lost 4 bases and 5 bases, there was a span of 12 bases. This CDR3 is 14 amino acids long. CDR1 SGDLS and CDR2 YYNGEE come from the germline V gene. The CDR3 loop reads CASSPRLVNEKLFF. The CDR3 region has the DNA TGTGCCAGCAGCCCCCGACTGGTGAATGAAAAACTGTTTTTT.

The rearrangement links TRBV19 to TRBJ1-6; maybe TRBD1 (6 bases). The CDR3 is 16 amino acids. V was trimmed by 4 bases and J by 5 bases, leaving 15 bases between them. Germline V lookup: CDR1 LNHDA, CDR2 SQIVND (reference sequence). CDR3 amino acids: CASSSSLRGDNSPLHF. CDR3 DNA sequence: TGTGCCAGTAGTAGCTCCCTCAGGGGCGATAATTCACCCCTCCACTTT.

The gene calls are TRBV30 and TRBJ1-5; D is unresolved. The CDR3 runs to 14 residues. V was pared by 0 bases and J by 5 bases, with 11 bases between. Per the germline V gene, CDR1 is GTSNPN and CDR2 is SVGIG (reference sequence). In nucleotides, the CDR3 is TGTGCCTGGAGTGTACTTACAGCGGATCAGCCCCAGCATTTT. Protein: CAWSVLTADQPQHF.

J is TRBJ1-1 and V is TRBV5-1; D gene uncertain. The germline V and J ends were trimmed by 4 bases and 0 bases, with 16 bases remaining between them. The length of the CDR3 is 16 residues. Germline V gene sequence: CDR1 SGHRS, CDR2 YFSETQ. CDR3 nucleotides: TGCGCCAGCAGCCCCCTATCGCCAGGAATGAACACTGAAGCTTTCTTT. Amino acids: CASSPLSPGMNTEAFF.

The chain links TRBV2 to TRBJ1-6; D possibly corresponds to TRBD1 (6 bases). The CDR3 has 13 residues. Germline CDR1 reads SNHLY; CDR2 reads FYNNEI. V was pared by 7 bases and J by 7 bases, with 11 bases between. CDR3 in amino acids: CASTGQWNSPLHF. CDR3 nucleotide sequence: TGTGCCAGCACCGGACAGTGGAATTCACCCCTCCACTTT. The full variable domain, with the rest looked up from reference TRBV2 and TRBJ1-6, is EPEVTQTPSHQVTQMGQEVILRCVPISNHLYFYWYRQILGQKVEFLVSFYNNEISEKSEIFDDQFSVERPDGSNFTLKIRSTKLEDSAMYFCASTGQWNSPLHFGNGTRLTVT.

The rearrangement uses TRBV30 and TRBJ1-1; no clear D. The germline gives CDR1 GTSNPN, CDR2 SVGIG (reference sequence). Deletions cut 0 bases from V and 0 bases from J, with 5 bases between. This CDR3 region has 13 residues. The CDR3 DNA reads TGTGCCTGGAGTGTACTTTTGAACACTGAAGCTTTCTTT. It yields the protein CAWSVLLNTEAFF.

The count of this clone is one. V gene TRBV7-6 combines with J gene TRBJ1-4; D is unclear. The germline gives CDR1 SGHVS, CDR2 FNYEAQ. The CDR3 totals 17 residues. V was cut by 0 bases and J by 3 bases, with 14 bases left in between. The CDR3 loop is CASSLAPIERSNEKLFF. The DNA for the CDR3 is TGTGCCAGCAGCTTAGCCCCCATCGAGCGGTCTAATGAAAAACTGTTTTTT.

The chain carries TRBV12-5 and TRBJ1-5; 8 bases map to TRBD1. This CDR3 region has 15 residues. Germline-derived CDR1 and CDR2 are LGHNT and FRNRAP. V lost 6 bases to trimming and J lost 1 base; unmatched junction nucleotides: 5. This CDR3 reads CASGARQGSNQPQHF. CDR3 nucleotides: TGTGCTAGTGGCGCTCGACAGGGGAGCAATCAGCCCCAGCATTTT.

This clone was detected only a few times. The chain's CDR3 is CASSQIYPRQGGFQNIQYF. The CDR3 DNA reads TGCGCCAGCAGCCAAATATACCCTAGACAGGGCGGGTTTCAAAACATTCAGTACTTC. The chain carries TRBV4-1 and TRBJ2-4; TRBD1 matches at 7 bases. Germline V gene data show CDR1 as MGHRA and CDR2 as YSYEKL. CDR3 size: 19 residues. The ends lost 2 bases at V and 5 bases at J; junction bases unmatched: 18.

CDR3 in DNA: TGTGCCAGCCACACGGGTAAGGGGTGGACTGAAGCTTTCTTT. Its translation is CASHTGKGWTEAFF. The rearrangement uses TRBV3-1 (or the pseudogene TRBV3-2) and TRBJ1-1, with D tentatively TRBD1 (5 bases). CDR1 is LGHDT and CDR2 is YNNKEL in the germline V gene (reference sequence). This CDR3 has 14 residues. V was clipped by 8 bases and J by 5 bases, with 18 bases between them.

CDR3 DNA: TGTGCCAGCAGCGACCGGGACAGGGGGTACAATCAGCCCCAGCATTTT. Protein: CASSDRDRGYNQPQHF. V is TRBV7-2 and J is TRBJ1-5; TRBD1 agrees at 11 bases. With 5 bases clipped from V and 3 bases from J, the junction kept 6 bases outside the gene matches. This CDR3 contains 16 residues. The germline CDR1 and CDR2 sequences are SGHTA and FQGNSA.

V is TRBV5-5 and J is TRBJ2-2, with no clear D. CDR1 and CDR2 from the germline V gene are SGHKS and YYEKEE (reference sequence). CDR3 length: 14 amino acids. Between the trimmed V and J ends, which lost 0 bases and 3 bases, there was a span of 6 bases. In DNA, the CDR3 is TGTGCCAGCAGCTTGGCCCCATACACCGGGGAGCTGTTTTTT. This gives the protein CASSLAPYTGELFF.

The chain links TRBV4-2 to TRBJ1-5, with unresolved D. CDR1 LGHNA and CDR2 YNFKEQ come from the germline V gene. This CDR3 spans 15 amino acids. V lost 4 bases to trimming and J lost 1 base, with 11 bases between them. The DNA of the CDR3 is TGTGCCAGCAGCCCCGGAAGCGGCAGCAATCAGCCCCAGCATTTT. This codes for CASSPGSGSNQPQHF.

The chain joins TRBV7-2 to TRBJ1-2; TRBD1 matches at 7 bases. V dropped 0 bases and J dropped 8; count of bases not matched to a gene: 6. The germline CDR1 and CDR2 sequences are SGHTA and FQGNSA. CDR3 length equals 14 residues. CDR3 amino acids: CASSLARGIGGYTF. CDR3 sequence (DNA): TGTGCCAGCAGCTTAGCCAGGGGGATAGGGGGCTACACCTTC.